This TCR beta chain was captured by sequencing in a study of blood T cell repertoires in COVID-19. TCRdb's table, derived via immunoSEQ multiplex PCR, lists solely in-frame clones and lacks some. Of roughly 170,000 clones in the sample, 81% were seen once. The CDR3 extends over 15 amino acids. The trim removed 5 bases at V and 5 bases at J, leaving 8 bases unmatched. CDR1 is SGHNT and CDR2 is YENEEA in the germline V gene. The receptor was isolated from a woman aged 40-49 years with acute COVID-19. The rearrangement joins TRBV11-3 to TRBJ2-2; 7 nucleotides match TRBD2. Sequenced material: PBMCs or T cells enriched from blood (not recorded which). The CDR3 is CASSPRSGTTGELFF. In DNA, the CDR3 is TGTGCCAGCAGCCCCCGGAGCGGGACGACCGGGGAGCTGTTTTTT.